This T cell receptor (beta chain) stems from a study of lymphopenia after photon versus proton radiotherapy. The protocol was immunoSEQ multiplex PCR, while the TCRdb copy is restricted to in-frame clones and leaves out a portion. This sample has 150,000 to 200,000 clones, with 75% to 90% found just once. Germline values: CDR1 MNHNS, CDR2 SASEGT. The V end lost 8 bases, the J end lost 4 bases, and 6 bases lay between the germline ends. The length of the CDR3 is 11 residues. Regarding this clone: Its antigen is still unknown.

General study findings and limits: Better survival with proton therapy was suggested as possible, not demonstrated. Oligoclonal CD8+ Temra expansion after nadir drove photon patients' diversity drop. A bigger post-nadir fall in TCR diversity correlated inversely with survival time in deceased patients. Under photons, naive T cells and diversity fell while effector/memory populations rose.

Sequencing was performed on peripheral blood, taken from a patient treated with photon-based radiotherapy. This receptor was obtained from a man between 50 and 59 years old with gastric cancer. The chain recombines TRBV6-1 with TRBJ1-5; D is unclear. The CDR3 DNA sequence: TGTGCCAGCGGGCCGAATCAGCCCCAGCATTTT. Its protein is CASGPNQPQHF.